The 30 T cell receptor beta chains below come from one sample, sequenced in a study of a mutant IDH1 vaccine in newly diagnosed glioma. The sample's time point: week 35, safety follow-up. Vaccine doses each comprised 300 ug of mutant IDH1 20-mer peptide, with topical imiquimod. No antigen is known for these receptors. Generated by immunoSEQ multiplex PCR, the TCRdb table keeps only in-frame clones and is missing some. The sample carries tens of thousands of clones, around 80% recorded once. Sequences were derived from PBMCs, sampled from a glioma patient whose treatment included an IDH1 peptide vaccine. These receptors were taken from a man in his forties or fifties with glioma.

The CDR3 DNA reads TGTGCCAGCAGCGGAATGACTAGCGGGAGGGGAGATACGCAGTATTTT. Translated, it gives CASSGMTSGRGDTQYF. The J gene is TRBJ2-3, the V gene TRBV9; TRBD2 aligns across 14 bases. This CDR3 has 16 residues. Germline trimming cut 3 bases from V and 5 bases from J; bases unmatched to any gene: 5. Germline V gene data show CDR1 as SGDLS and CDR2 as YYNGEE.

This chain connects TRBV6-1 to TRBJ2-7, with D possibly matching TRBD2 (5 bases). There are 13 residues in the CDR3. Trimming pared 4 bases from V and 7 bases from J, leaving 14 bases between. Germline V CDR1 and CDR2: MNHNS, SASEGT. DNA of the CDR3: TGTGCCAGCAGTGCGGGAATTCGGACGGAGCAGTACGTC. Protein sequence: CASSAGIRTEQYV.

This sequence joins TRBV27 and TRBJ2-6; TRBD1 agrees at 10 bases. Germline assignment: CDR1 MNHEY and CDR2 SMNVEV (reference sequence). The CDR3 has 19 amino acids. The V segment lost 5 bases and the J segment 2 bases; nucleotides outside the gene matches: 12. The CDR3: CASSPLRQGAFAGANVLTF. The CDR3 bases are TGTGCCAGCAGTCCACTCCGACAGGGGGCTTTCGCTGGGGCCAACGTCCTGACTTTC. The full variable domain, in which reference TRBV27 and TRBJ2-6 provide the parts outside the CDR3, is EAQVTQNPRYLITVTGKKLTVTCSQNMNHEYMSWYRQDPGLGLRQIYYSMNVEVTDKGDVPEGYKVSRKEKRNFPLILESPSPNQTSLYFCASSPLRQGAFAGANVLTFGAGSRLTVL.

The rearrangement joins TRBV19 to TRBJ2-1; 8 bases are a match to TRBD2. The CDR3 runs to 15 residues. Trimming removed 6 bases from V and 3 bases from J; junction bases left unmatched: 7. In germline, CDR1 is LNHDA, CDR2 SQIVND (reference sequence). CDR3 amino acids: CASSPYTSGYNEQFF. The CDR3 nucleotides read TGTGCCAGTAGCCCTTATACTAGCGGCTACAATGAGCAGTTCTTC. The variable domain in full, completed from reference TRBV19 and TRBJ2-1, reads DGGITQSPKYLFRKEGQNVTLSCEQNLNHDAMYWYRQDPGQGLRLIYYSQIVNDFQKGDIAEGYSVSREKKESFPLTVTSAQKNPTAFYLCASSPYTSGYNEQFFGPGTRLTVL.

V is TRBV19 and J is TRBJ1-1; no firm D call. CDR3 size: 13 residues. CDR1 LNHDA and CDR2 SQIVND come from the germline V gene (reference sequence). Between the trimmed V and J ends, which lost 5 bases and 1 base, there was a span of 8 bases. For the CDR3, the DNA is TGTGCCAGTAGTTACCGGGAGAACACTGAAGCTTTCTTT. It encodes CASSYRENTEAFF.

The chain carries TRBV27 and TRBJ1-2, with a tentative D call TRBD1 (5 bases). V was shortened by 2 bases and J by 2 bases, with 9 bases between the two germline ends. Germline V CDR1 and CDR2: MNHEY, SMNVEV (reference sequence). The CDR3 sequence is 14 residues long. The chain's CDR3 is CASSLRSGNYGYTF. The DNA for the CDR3 is TGTGCCAGCAGTTTAAGGTCAGGGAACTATGGCTACACCTTC.

The rearrangement links TRBV6-6 to TRBJ1-1; 9 nucleotides line up with TRBD1. Germline CDR1 and CDR2: MNHNY and SVGAGI (reference sequence). The CDR3 runs to 14 residues. Losses at the gene ends were 6 bases for V and 2 bases for J; bases not matched to a gene: 4. The CDR3 DNA follows: TGTGCCAGCAGCTACAGGGGGCCCAACACTGAAGCTTTCTTT. Its protein is CASSYRGPNTEAFF.

The chain employs TRBV6-5 and TRBJ1-3; D perhaps matches TRBD1 (5 bases). Trimming cost V 6 bases and J 4 bases, with 16 bases left between them. The germline CDR1 and CDR2 sequences are MNHEY and SVGAGI. The CDR3 covers 15 residues. The CDR3 sequence: CASRRTGDGGNTIYF. The CDR3 bases are TGTGCCAGCAGGAGGACCGGGGACGGCGGAAACACCATATATTTT.

The chain is built from TRBV4-1 and TRBJ1-4, with 10 positions matching TRBD1. V was clipped by 5 bases and J by 5 bases; unmatched bases: 5. The length of the CDR3 is 15 residues. The germline V gene has CDR1 MGHRA and CDR2 YSYEKL. CDR3 bases: TGCGCCAGCAGCGGACGACAGGGGGCGAATGAAAAACTGTTTTTT. It codes for CASSGRQGANEKLFF.

This clone appeared a single time. This chain uses TRBV30 with TRBJ1-2; no clear D gene. The CDR3 contains 14 residues. V was clipped by 0 bases and J by 2 bases, with 10 bases between them. Germline CDR1 and CDR2: GTSNPN and SVGIG (reference sequence). CDR3 DNA: TGTGCCTGGAGTGTACCTTCAGAAAACTATGGCTACACCTTC. This translates into CAWSVPSENYGYTF.

The genes are TRBV11-3 and TRBJ1-1; D is undetermined. The V and J ends lost 0 bases and 7 bases respectively, with 9 bases between them. The germline CDR1 and CDR2 sequences are SGHNT and YENEEA. The CDR3 contains 13 residues. The CDR3 reads CASSLDPLVEAFF. The CDR3 nucleotides are TGTGCCAGCAGCTTAGATCCCCTTGTTGAAGCTTTCTTT.

The CDR3 DNA reads as TGCGCCAGCAGCCAGGGCTACGAGCAGTACGTC. As protein: CASSQGYEQYV. The rearrangement links TRBV10-2 to TRBJ2-7, with D possibly being TRBD1 (5 bases). There are 11 residues in the CDR3. The germline V and J ends were trimmed by 6 bases and 3 bases, with 6 bases remaining between them. The V gene's germline CDR1 is WSHSY and CDR2 SAAADI.

The gene calls are TRBV9 and TRBJ2-3; perhaps TRBD2 as D (5 bases). The CDR3 is 13 amino acids. Looked up from germline, CDR1 is SGDLS and CDR2 is YYNGEE. V was clipped by 4 bases and J by 2 bases, with 8 bases between them. In nucleotides, the CDR3 is TGTGCCAGCAGCCCCCGGGACACAGATACGCAGTATTTT. Translation gives CASSPRDTDTQYF.

The CDR3, as DNA: TGTGCCAGCAGCGTAGCTACACCCAAGAGCCGGTCACCCCTCCACTTT. It translates to CASSVATPKSRSPLHF. The V gene is TRBV9, the J gene TRBJ1-6; no clear D gene. V was shortened by 0 bases and J by 10 bases, with 17 bases between the two germline ends. This CDR3 has 16 amino acids. Germline V gives CDR1 SGDLS, CDR2 YYNGEE.

The CDR3 loop is CAPLGGGSGLSSYEQYF. CDR3 nucleotides: TGCGCCCCCCTGGGGGGGGGCAGTGGGTTGAGCTCCTACGAGCAGTACTTC. The genes are TRBV10-2 and TRBJ2-7, with D possibly TRBD2 on 7 matching bases. The V gene's germline CDR1 is WSHSY and CDR2 SAAADI. V was cut by 11 bases and J by 0 bases, with 26 bases left in between. This CDR3 region has 17 residues.

This clone showed up just once. The J gene is TRBJ1-2, the V gene TRBV20-1; no clear D. The CDR3 has 11 amino acids. V shed 3 bases and J shed 8 bases, with 10 bases lying between them. Germline V gives CDR1 DFQATT, CDR2 SNEGSKA (reference sequence). CDR3 residues: CSARPSKGYTF. CDR3 nucleotide sequence: TGCAGTGCTAGGCCCAGCAAGGGCTACACCTTC.

This rearrangement joins TRBV6-1 to TRBJ2-4; 10 nucleotides match TRBD2. Germline values: CDR1 MNHNS, CDR2 SASEGT. The CDR3 consists of 17 residues. J was trimmed by 8 bases and V by 3 bases; bases with no gene match: 13. The CDR3 is CASSDHGRASGSYIQYF. The DNA for the CDR3 is TGTGCCAGCAGTGACCACGGGCGGGCTAGCGGGAGTTACATTCAGTACTTC.

This chain joins TRBV4-1 and TRBJ2-2, with D perhaps matching TRBD1 or TRBD2 (7 bases each). CDR1 is MGHRA and CDR2 is YSYEKL in the germline V gene. V gave up 2 bases and J gave up 7 bases, with 14 bases separating them. There are 15 residues in the CDR3. The CDR3 here is CASSQQGGAGGELFF. For the CDR3, the DNA is TGCGCCAGCAGCCAACAGGGGGGGGCCGGCGGGGAGCTGTTTTTT.

In this sample, this clone turned up a few times. J is TRBJ1-2 and V is TRBV2; D perhaps matches TRBD1 (5 bases). V shed 0 bases and J shed 5 bases, with 13 bases lying between them. Germline values: CDR1 SNHLY, CDR2 FYNNEI. The CDR3 extends over 15 amino acids. This CDR3 is CASSEALGRMYGYTF. CDR3 in DNA: TGTGCCAGCAGTGAAGCCCTGGGACGGATGTATGGCTACACCTTC.

The rearrangement joins TRBV5-1 to TRBJ2-3; D uncertain. Trimming shortened V by 2 bases and J by 2 bases, and 15 bases separated the two germline ends. The CDR3 consists of 16 residues. Per germline, CDR1 SGHRS and CDR2 YFSETQ. In nucleotides, the CDR3 is TGCGCCAGCAGCTTCTACGAGAGCTCGGACACAGATACGCAGTATTTT. It encodes CASSFYESSDTDTQYF.

The chain couples TRBV6-1 to TRBJ1-1; D ambiguous. The CDR3 consists of 13 residues. Trimming left V 7 bases short and J 3 bases short, with 12 bases between. CDR1 and CDR2 (germline): MNHNS, SASEGT. CDR3 DNA sequence: TGTGCCAGCAACCAAGACCGATACACTGAAGCTTTCTTT. This translates into CASNQDRYTEAFF.

The genes are TRBV6-5 and TRBJ2-6; D gene ambiguous. The germline gives CDR1 MNHEY, CDR2 SVGAGI. The ends were cut back, 2 bases at V and 1 base at J, with 6 bases in the middle. This CDR3 has 15 amino acids. CDR3 sequence: CASSYSFSGANVLTF. The CDR3 coding sequence is TGTGCCAGCAGTTACAGTTTTTCTGGGGCCAACGTCCTGACTTTC.

V is TRBV4-3 and J is TRBJ2-1; 7 bases fit TRBD2. The CDR3 extends over 15 amino acids. J was trimmed by 4 bases and V by 0 bases; bases with no gene match: 3. CDR1 and CDR2 from the germline V gene are LGHNA and YSLEER. As DNA, the CDR3 is TGCGCCAGCAGCCAAGAAGGCGGGAGTTACAATGAGCAGTTCTTC. Residues: CASSQEGGSYNEQFF.

The V and J genes are TRBV7-2 and TRBJ1-2; 9 nucleotides match TRBD1. In germline, CDR1 is SGHTA, CDR2 FQGNSA. J lost 6 bases, V lost 5 bases, and 7 bases had no gene match. The CDR3 consists of 14 residues. In nucleotides, the CDR3 is TGTGCCAGCAGCCCGAACAGGGGGCAGAATGGCTACACCTTC. Translation: CASSPNRGQNGYTF.

The chain recombines TRBV6-1 with TRBJ2-7; 9 bases are a match to TRBD1. CDR1 and CDR2 from the germline V gene are MNHNS and SASEGT. The CDR3 runs to 15 residues. V was pared by 3 bases and J by 3 bases, with 6 bases of the junction left unmatched. The CDR3 region is CASSDGPGQGYEQYF. The CDR3 bases are TGTGCCAGCAGTGACGGACCGGGACAGGGCTACGAGCAGTACTTC.

The chain links TRBV5-4 to TRBJ2-5, with TRBD2 matching over 8 bases. CDR1 and CDR2 from the germline V gene are SGHNT and YYREEE (reference sequence). The CDR3 contains 16 residues. V gave up 4 bases and J gave up 5 bases; unmatched junction bases: 13. Here the CDR3 reads CASSPGDSGIVETQYF. The CDR3 DNA reads TGTGCCAGCAGCCCCGGAGATAGCGGGATTGTTGAGACCCAGTACTTC.

The CDR3 protein is CASSLGVGETGPQAFF. The CDR3 DNA sequence: TGTGCCAGCAGCTTAGGAGTGGGGGAGACAGGGCCCCAGGCTTTCTTT. V and J are TRBV7-2 and TRBJ1-1; TRBD1 aligns across 7 bases. The CDR3 is 16 residues long. V trimming: 1 base; J trimming: 11 bases; junction bases outside the gene matches: 16. The V gene's germline CDR1 is SGHTA and CDR2 FQGNSA.

The V call is TRBV6-5, the J call TRBJ1-1; no definite D call. CDR3 length: 14 amino acids. The V end was cut by 5 bases, the J end by 0 bases, with 10 bases between. Germline V gives CDR1 MNHEY, CDR2 SVGAGI. CDR3 DNA sequence: TGTGCCAGCAGTCCCCGGGAGATGAACACTGAAGCTTTCTTT. It codes for CASSPREMNTEAFF.

This chain uses TRBV27 with TRBJ2-1, with a tentative D call TRBD2 (6 bases). The CDR3 runs 16 residues. The V and J ends lost 8 bases and 0 bases respectively, with 17 bases between them. Looked up from germline, CDR1 is MNHEY and CDR2 is SMNVEV (reference sequence). CDR3 DNA: TGTGCCAGCCTTGGGGCCGGCGGGGACTCCTACAATGAGCAGTTCTTC. It yields the protein CASLGAGGDSYNEQFF.

The genes are TRBV5-4 and TRBJ1-1; D gene ambiguous. Trimming removed 4 bases at V and 0 bases at J, with 16 bases between. The CDR3 consists of 16 residues. The V gene's germline CDR1 is SGHNT and CDR2 YYREEE (reference sequence). As DNA, the CDR3 is TGTGCCAGCAGCGTCTCGTGGGAGAGATTGAACACTGAAGCTTTCTTT. Its translation is CASSVSWERLNTEAFF.